This T cell receptor (beta chain) was recovered during a study of cytomegalovirus exposure and HLA in healthy donors. Study summary: Unique TCRs numbering some 80 million, obtained from HLA-typed donors, made up an early data release.

PCR amplification relied on 60 Vbeta primers (plus 13 Jbeta primers). TCRdb's table, derived via immunoSEQ multiplex PCR, lists solely in-frame clones and lacks some. The table lists 150,000 to 200,000 clones, 75% of them singletons. Study outcomes and limitations: Based on reports, TCR beta sequences accurately predicted HLA-A and HLA-B alleles for most subjects. Reported performance of the classifier showed diagnosis of cytomegalovirus status with high specificity and sensitivity. TCR beta chain V- and J-gene trimming was linked, in a later analysis, to a missense variant in DCLRE1C.

This clone was seen just once. Its antigen is not known. The clonotype originates from a woman aged 40 to 55 in good health and CMV-seropositive. The sequencing sample was made of PBMCs.

The CDR3 DNA is TGTGCCAGCACTTCTCCCCTCGGGACTAATCGTGAGCAGTTCTTC. Translating gives CASTSPLGTNREQFF. The V and J genes are TRBV6-5 and TRBJ2-1, with TRBD2 matching 7 bases. The junction had 15 bases not matched to a gene; V was cut back by 7 bases and J by 9 bases. Per germline, CDR1 MNHEY and CDR2 SVGAGI. This CDR3 is built from 15 residues.